These 3 T cell receptor beta chains were all obtained from the same sample, sequenced in a study of shared clonotypes between healthy human individuals. Clones were sequenced by immunoSEQ multiplex PCR, and TCRdb holds only the in-frame ones, with some missing. The sample records about 450,000 clones, roughly 85% being singletons. Source material: PBMCs. The receptors originated from a woman in her 40s in good health. Some clones in this sample may be carry-over from other donors' samples.

The V call is TRBV30, the J call TRBJ2-7; weak D call: TRBD2 (6 bases). The CDR3 totals 16 residues. Germline V gene data show CDR1 as GTSNPN and CDR2 as SVGIG (reference sequence). Trimming removed 0 bases from V and 2 bases from J, with 17 bases in between. The CDR3 is CAWSVRGRGSTYEQYF. CDR3 sequence (DNA): TGTGCCTGGAGTGTACGTGGGCGGGGATCTACCTACGAGCAGTACTTC. The whole variable domain, remainder taken from reference TRBV30 and TRBJ2-7, is SQTIHQWPATLVQPVGSPLSLECTVEGTSNPNLYWYRQAAGRGLQLLFYSVGIGQISSEVPQNLSASRPQDRQFILSSKKLLLSDSGFYLCAWSVRGRGSTYEQYFGPGTRLTVT.

The V call is TRBV28, the J call TRBJ2-7; no clear D gene. Germline CDR1 MDHEN, CDR2 SYDVKM. The CDR3 covers 12 residues. Trimming left V 6 bases short and J 2 bases short, with 8 bases between. This CDR3 is CASRLKTYEQYF. The DNA of the CDR3 is TGTGCCAGCAGGCTAAAAACCTACGAGCAGTACTTC.

The chain is built from TRBV7-9 and TRBJ1-1, with 8 bases fitting TRBD1. The CDR3 contains 14 residues. Trimming took 3 bases from V and 3 from J; bases not matched to a gene: 3. Germline CDR1 is SEHNR and CDR2 is FQNEAQ (reference sequence). The CDR3 bases are TGTGCCAGCAGCTTCTTACAGGGGGACACTGAAGCTTTCTTT. Its protein product is CASSFLQGDTEAFF.